This T cell receptor (beta chain) was recovered during a study of blood T cells in healthy people across ages. Looking at the study overall: With template switching, about one barcoded beta molecule was captured per two T cells.

A J-beta primer mix and a sample-barcoded 5' primer were used in a second PCR of about 7 to 12 cycles. From the 5' RACE reads, TCRdb called clonotypes with MiXCR, one entry per CDR3 protein. Of approximately 730,000 distinct CDR3 sequences listed, approximately 43% are singletons. In this sample, this clonotype turned up a few times. The germline gives CDR1 SGHTA, CDR2 FQGNSA. The CDR3 is 20 amino acids. V lost 5 bases to trimming and J lost 0 bases; unmatched junction nucleotides: 12. This clonotype was sampled from an older woman in good health. The source material was blood. The V call is TRBV7-2, the J call TRBJ2-3; 15 bases line up with TRBD2. CDR3 coding DNA: TGTGCCAGCAGCCAAAAAGGACTAGCGGGAGGGTACCCTAGCACAGATACGCAGTATTTT. This translates into CASSQKGLAGGYPSTDTQYF.